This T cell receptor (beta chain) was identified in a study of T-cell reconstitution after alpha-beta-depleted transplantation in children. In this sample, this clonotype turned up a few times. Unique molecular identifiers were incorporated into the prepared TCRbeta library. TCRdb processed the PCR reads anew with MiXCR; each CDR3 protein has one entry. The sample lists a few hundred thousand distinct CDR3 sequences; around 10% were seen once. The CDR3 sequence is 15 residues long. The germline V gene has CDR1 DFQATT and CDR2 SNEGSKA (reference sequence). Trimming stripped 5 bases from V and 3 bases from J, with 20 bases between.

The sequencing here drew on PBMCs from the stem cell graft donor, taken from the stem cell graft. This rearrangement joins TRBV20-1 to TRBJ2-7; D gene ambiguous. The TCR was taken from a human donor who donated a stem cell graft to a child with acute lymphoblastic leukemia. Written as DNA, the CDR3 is TGCAGTGCTCGCGGCCCGGACGGCCGGTACTACGAGCAGTACTTC. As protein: CSARGPDGRYYEQYF.